This T cell receptor beta chain was retrieved from a study of blood T cell repertoires in COVID-19. The germline V gene has CDR1 KGHDR and CDR2 SFDVKD. Trimming removed 3 bases from V and 2 bases from J, with 6 bases in between. This CDR3 region has 14 residues. Clones were read by immunoSEQ multiplex PCR, and TCRdb kept only the in-frame ones, dropping some. The sample yields hundreds of thousands of clones, approximately 92% seen once. The TCR comes from a young man who had recovered from COVID-19. Sequences were obtained from PBMCs or T cells enriched from blood (not recorded which). The chain employs TRBV24-1 and TRBJ1-4; D not certain. The chain's CDR3 is CATSDPSTNEKLFF. CDR3 nucleotides: TGTGCCACCAGTGATCCATCCACTAATGAAAAACTGTTTTTT.